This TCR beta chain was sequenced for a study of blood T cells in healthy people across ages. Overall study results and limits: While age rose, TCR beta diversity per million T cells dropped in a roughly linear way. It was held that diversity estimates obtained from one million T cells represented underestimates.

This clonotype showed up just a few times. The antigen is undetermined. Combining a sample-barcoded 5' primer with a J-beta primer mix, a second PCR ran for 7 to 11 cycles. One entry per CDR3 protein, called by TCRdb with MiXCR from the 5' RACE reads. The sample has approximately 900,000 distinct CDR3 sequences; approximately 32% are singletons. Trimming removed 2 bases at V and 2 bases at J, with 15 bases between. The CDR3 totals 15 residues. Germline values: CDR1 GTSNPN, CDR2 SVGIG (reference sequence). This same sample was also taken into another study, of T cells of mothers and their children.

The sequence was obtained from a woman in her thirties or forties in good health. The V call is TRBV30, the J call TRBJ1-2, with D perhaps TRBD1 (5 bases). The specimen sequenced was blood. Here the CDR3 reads CAWSWRSRGNYGYTF. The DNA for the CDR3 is TGTGCCTGGAGTTGGAGGAGTAGGGGAAACTATGGCTACACCTTC.